This T cell receptor (beta chain) was found in a study of a mutant IDH1 vaccine in newly diagnosed glioma. This clone was seen just once. Antigen specificity is unknown. CDR1 is MNHNS, CDR2 SASEGT, per germline. Trimming cost V 6 bases and J 9 bases, with 15 bases left between them. This CDR3 contains 13 residues. The sample's time point: week 11, during vaccination. Mutant IDH1 20-mer peptide, at 300 ug, made up each vaccine dose, with topical imiquimod. Profiling relied on immunoSEQ multiplex PCR, and the TCRdb table lists in-frame clones only, not all of them. This table holds tens of thousands of clones, 80% found once.

This receptor was taken from a man aged 45-60 years with glioma. Sequencing used PBMCs, obtained from a glioma patient whose treatment included an IDH1 peptide vaccine. The chain employs TRBV6-1 and TRBJ2-1; no clear D. CDR3 DNA: TGTGCCAGCAGACCTTCCTCGGGCACTGAGCAGTTCTTC. The encoded protein is CASRPSSGTEQFF.